The 24 T cell receptor beta chains reported below all come from one sample, sequenced in a study of T cells in Graves' hyperthyroidism and ophthalmopathy. It was RNA transcripts that yielded the amplified TCR beta CDR3 regions. HTBI primers drove first-round RT-PCR of the TCR CDR3. Using its own MiXCR run on the multiplex PCR reads, TCRdb lists one record per CDR3 protein. The table records about 58,000 distinct CDR3 sequences, around half of them present only once. Material for sequencing was blood. These receptors came from a woman aged 25 to 45 with Graves' ophthalmopathy.

By frequency in the sample, this clonotype is medium-sized. The V call is TRBV29-1, the J call TRBJ2-7; D tentatively reads TRBD1 or TRBD2 (5 bases each). Trimming cost V 4 bases and J 0 bases, with 7 bases left between them. The CDR3 has 12 amino acids. Germline CDR1 reads SQVTM; CDR2 reads ANQGSEA. CDR3 nucleotides: TGCAGCGTTGGGGACGGCTCCTACGAGCAGTACTTC. Amino acids: CSVGDGSYEQYF.

V is TRBV20-1 and J is TRBJ2-5; D not certain. Trimming pared 7 bases from V and 9 bases from J, leaving 18 bases between. The CDR3 is 12 residues long. The germline CDR1 and CDR2 sequences are DFQATT and SNEGSKA (reference sequence). The CDR3 region has the DNA TGCAGTGTCCGGCAGTCCAATCAGCCCCAGTACTTC. This gives the protein CSVRQSNQPQYF.

This clonotype showed up many times. V usage is TRBV30 and J usage is TRBJ1-1; D remains unclear. CDR3 length equals 12 residues. V lost 0 bases and J lost 4, with 6 bases in between. Germline V gene data show CDR1 as GTSNPN and CDR2 as SVGIG (reference sequence). The CDR3 nucleotides read TGTGCCTGGAGTGTATCAGCCACTGAAGCTTTCTTT. Amino acids: CAWSVSATEAFF.

The DNA of the CDR3 is TGCAGCGCACCCGAACTCCACGTAGATACGCAGTATTTT. Translation gives CSAPELHVDTQYF. This chain uses TRBV29-1 with TRBJ2-3; unclear D gene. CDR3 size: 13 residues. Per germline, CDR1 SQVTM and CDR2 ANQGSEA. V was shortened by 7 bases and J by 5 bases, with 16 bases between the two germline ends.

This clonotype appeared many times. The rearrangement joins TRBV27 to TRBJ2-2; D gene ambiguous. Germline-derived CDR1 and CDR2 are MNHEY and SMNVEV (reference sequence). V lost 2 bases and J lost 6, with 10 bases in between. This CDR3 is built from 14 residues. The CDR3 coding sequence is TGTGCCAGCAGTTTAGTAGGTGTGCCCGGGGAGCTGTTTTTT. It translates to CASSLVGVPGELFF.

This clonotype was seen at least ten times. The chain uses TRBV9 and TRBJ2-7; 9 bases line up with TRBD1. The CDR3 extends over 13 amino acids. Germline CDR1 and CDR2: SGDLS and YYNGEE. Unmatched junction bases numbered 4, after V lost 5 bases and J lost 4 bases. The CDR3: CASSRQGGYEQYF. Here the CDR3 DNA reads TGTGCCAGCAGTAGACAGGGGGGGTACGAGCAGTACTTC.

The V gene is TRBV10-3, the J gene TRBJ1-6, with D possibly being TRBD1 (6 bases). CDR3 size: 13 residues. Trimming took off 9 bases at V and 5 bases at J, with 11 bases between the two ends. Germline V gives CDR1 ENHRY, CDR2 SYGVKD. The CDR3 DNA reads TGTGCCATTGCGGACAGAAATAATTCACCCCTCCACTTT. It yields the protein CAIADRNNSPLHF.

This chain links TRBV3-1 with TRBJ2-7; TRBD1 is a possible D gene (5 bases). Germline V gives CDR1 LGHDT, CDR2 YNNKEL (reference sequence). V was trimmed by 8 bases and J by 5 bases, leaving 19 bases between them. The CDR3 has 14 amino acids. CDR3 nucleotides: TGTGCCAGCCGCCGCCAGACTGGGGCCAACGAGCAGTACTTC. It encodes CASRRQTGANEQYF.

This clonotype was observed many times. The V and J genes are TRBV12-3 or TRBV12-4 and TRBJ1-2, with a possible D match to TRBD1 (6 bases). The CDR3 has 15 amino acids. Trimming stripped 5 bases from V and 4 bases from J, with 17 bases between. The CDR3 loop reads CASSPRIGGAYGYTF. Here the CDR3 DNA reads TGTGCCAGCAGTCCTAGGATAGGGGGAGCCTATGGCTACACCTTC.

This clonotype was seen many times. The chain combines TRBV20-1 with TRBJ2-5; weak D call: TRBD1 (7 bases). The CDR3 length is 17 residues. The V gene's germline CDR1 is DFQATT and CDR2 SNEGSKA (reference sequence). The V and J ends lost 1 base and 1 base respectively, with 19 bases between them. As DNA, the CDR3 is TGCAGTGCTAGAGTCATGGGCAGGGGGGAGTTCCAAGAGACCCAGTACTTC. This translates into CSARVMGRGEFQETQYF.

Turning to this clonotype: A read error may explain this, as a much larger clone is one base away. The chain couples TRBV30 to TRBJ1-6; D is ambiguous. The CDR3 sequence is 13 residues long. Germline assignment: CDR1 GTSNPN and CDR2 SVGIG (reference sequence). Deletions cut 0 bases from V and 10 bases from J, with 10 bases between. DNA for the CDR3: TGTGCCTGGAGTGTAACACCTTTGTCACCCCTCCACTTT. Its protein product is CAWSVTPLSPLHF.

This clonotype has ten or more counts. This chain uses TRBV5-4 with TRBJ2-7, with D tentatively TRBD1 (5 bases). CDR1 and CDR2 (germline): SGHNT, YYREEE (reference sequence). Trimming left V 0 bases short and J 1 base short, with 14 bases between. This CDR3 region has 16 residues. The CDR3 region is CASSLGSRDPSYEQYF. CDR3 DNA sequence: TGTGCCAGCAGCTTGGGCAGCAGGGATCCTTCCTACGAGCAGTACTTC.

As DNA, the CDR3 is TGCAGTGCCCAAGAGGTAGCGTTCACTGAAGCTTTCTTT. Protein: CSAQEVAFTEAFF. V gene TRBV20-1 combines with J gene TRBJ1-1; D gene uncertain. This CDR3 has 13 residues. V was cut by 6 bases and J by 4 bases, with 15 bases left in between. Germline V lookup: CDR1 DFQATT, CDR2 SNEGSKA (reference sequence).

This clonotype was detected ten times or more. The chain employs TRBV5-5 and TRBJ2-1; no definite D call. The CDR3 contains 12 residues. V dropped 0 bases and J dropped 6 bases, with 4 bases sitting between them. CDR1 and CDR2 (germline): SGHKS, YYEKEE (reference sequence). CDR3 region: CASSLALNEQFF. The CDR3 nucleotides are TGTGCCAGCAGCTTGGCTCTCAATGAGCAGTTCTTC.

The rearrangement links TRBV29-1 to TRBJ2-7, with TRBD2 matching 13 bases. This CDR3 has 14 amino acids. V lost 5 bases to trimming and J lost 2 bases; unmatched junction nucleotides: 3. In germline, CDR1 is SQVTM, CDR2 ANQGSEA. CDR3 sequence: CSVTSGRAPYEQYF. CDR3 in DNA: TGCAGCGTTACTAGCGGGAGGGCCCCCTACGAGCAGTACTTC.

The V and J genes are TRBV3-1 and TRBJ1-1; 7 bases are a match to TRBD1. The germline V gene encodes CDR1 LGHDT and CDR2 YNNKEL (reference sequence). The CDR3 runs 12 residues. V was clipped by 1 base and J by 13 bases; unmatched bases: 6. The CDR3 nucleotides read TGTGCCAGCAGCCAAGTGACAGGGAGGGGTTTCTTT. Translation: CASSQVTGRGFF.

This clonotype occurred many times. The V gene is TRBV20-1, the J gene TRBJ2-1; TRBD2 matches 11 bases. The CDR3 contains 17 residues. Losses at the gene ends were 3 bases for V and 5 bases for J; bases not matched to a gene: 12. From germline, CDR1 is DFQATT and CDR2 SNEGSKA (reference sequence). CDR3 DNA: TGCAGTGCTAGCGGGACAACCGGGACTAGCGGAAACAATGAGCAGTTCTTC. Residues: CSASGTTGTSGNNEQFF.

This rearrangement joins TRBV5-1 to TRBJ1-5; D gene ambiguous. V was cut by 4 bases and J by 5 bases, with 10 bases left in between. The CDR3 sequence is 13 residues long. The germline V gene has CDR1 SGHRS and CDR2 YFSETQ. CDR3 bases: TGCGCCAGCAGCCCAGAGACGGATCAGCCCCAGCATTTT. Its protein product is CASSPETDQPQHF.

There are many counts of this clonotype. The chain carries TRBV7-8 and TRBJ2-4, with TRBD1 matching over 7 bases. CDR1 is SGHVS and CDR2 is FQNEAQ in the germline V gene. J gave up 5 bases and V 1 base, and 32 bases lay outside the gene matches. The length of the CDR3 is 24 residues. The CDR3 nucleotides read TGTGCCAGCAGCTTAGTATGGACAGGCGAGAGATCCGCTCTACGCAGCACCAGCCAAAACATTCAGTACTTC. This gives the protein CASSLVWTGERSALRSTSQNIQYF. The full variable domain, completed using reference TRBV7-8 and TRBJ2-4, is GAGVSQSPRYKVAKRGQDVALRCDPISGHVSLFWYQQALGQGPEFLTYFQNEAQLDKSGLPSDRFFAERPEGSVSTLKIQRTQQEDSAVYLCASSLVWTGERSALRSTSQNIQYFGAGTRLSVL.

The chain joins TRBV20-1 to TRBJ2-3; TRBD2 agrees at 9 bases. CDR1 and CDR2 from the germline V gene are DFQATT and SNEGSKA (reference sequence). This CDR3 has 13 amino acids. V lost 3 bases, J lost 11 bases, and 9 bases stayed unmatched. The CDR3 spells CSASLTSGNEQYF. The CDR3 DNA reads TGCAGTGCTAGTTTGACTAGCGGCAATGAGCAGTATTTT.

This clonotype qualifies as medium-sized. The chain links TRBV25-1 to TRBJ1-2, with a tentative D call TRBD1 (6 bases). V lost 0 bases and J 0 bases, leaving 8 bases between the germline ends. Germline assignment: CDR1 MGHDK and CDR2 SYGVNS. The CDR3 runs to 15 residues. CDR3 sequence reads: CASSEYKGANYGYTF. CDR3 sequence (DNA): TGTGCCAGCAGTGAATATAAGGGGGCTAACTATGGCTACACCTTC.

The CDR3 DNA sequence: TGTGCCAGCAGCGCCGACAGGGGAGTGTCCGGGGAGCTGTTTTTT. This gives the protein CASSADRGVSGELFF. The chain links TRBV7-9 to TRBJ2-2; the match to TRBD1 covers 8 bases. The CDR3 loop spans 15 amino acids. Losses at the gene ends were 5 bases for V and 6 bases for J; bases not matched to a gene: 8. Germline lookup yields CDR1 SEHNR and CDR2 FQNEAQ (reference sequence).

This chain connects TRBV20-1 to TRBJ1-2; TRBD1 matches 12 bases. V shed 2 bases, J shed 8 bases, and the junction held 9 bases outside the gene matches. Germline CDR1 and CDR2: DFQATT and SNEGSKA (reference sequence). This CDR3 is built from 15 residues. In DNA, the CDR3 is TGCAGTGCTAGATCGGTGGGACAGGGGGCGAAGGGCTACACCTTC. Its protein is CSARSVGQGAKGYTF.

The chain uses TRBV30 and TRBJ2-3; D gene uncertain. The CDR3 consists of 13 residues. Deletions cut 0 bases from V and 0 bases from J, with 4 bases between. From germline, CDR1 is GTSNPN and CDR2 SVGIG (reference sequence). CDR3 sequence reads: CAWSVQSTDTQYF. The CDR3 DNA reads as TGTGCCTGGAGTGTACAGAGCACAGATACGCAGTATTTT.